The 9 T cell receptor beta chains below come from one sample, sequenced in a study of persistence of HIV-infected CD4 T cells. Anti-CD3/anti-CD28 beads served as a nonspecific positive control stimulus. CD4+ T cells upregulating both CD40 ligand and CD69 were sorted as responding cells. Antigens for these TCRs are unknown. Sequencing used immunoSEQ version 4 in survey mode. This table comes from immunoSEQ multiplex PCR, and its TCRdb copy is limited to in-frame clones, with some not included. Of about 43,000 clones in the sample, approximately 88% are singletons; the top ten hold approximately 0.97%. This specimen consisted of CD4+ T cells sorted from PBMCs after roughly 18-hour stimulation, obtained from a patient who received antiretroviral therapy. The receptors come from an adult man with HIV who was CMV-seropositive.

V is TRBV10-1 and J is TRBJ2-3, with D possibly being TRBD2 (5 bases). Germline V gene lookup returns CDR1 WNHNN and CDR2 SYGVQD (reference sequence). The CDR3 spans 17 residues. V was clipped by 3 bases and J by 1 base, with 17 bases between them. This CDR3 is CASSESEGLVGTDTQYF. Here the CDR3 DNA reads TGCGCCAGCAGTGAAAGTGAAGGACTCGTAGGCACAGATACGCAGTATTTT.

The chain is built from TRBV4-2 and TRBJ1-5; D is uncertain. Trimming took 1 base from V and 2 from J, leaving 18 bases between them. This CDR3 has 18 amino acids. Per the germline V gene, CDR1 is LGHNA and CDR2 is YNFKEQ. The CDR3 DNA follows: TGTGCCAGCAGCCAAGGGAGTGGTCCCCCCGGGGGCAATCAGCCCCAGCATTTT. This encodes CASSQGSGPPGGNQPQHF.

Judged by abundance, this clone is large. The chain couples TRBV2 to TRBJ1-6, with 7 positions matching TRBD1. V was pared by 5 bases and J by 7 bases, with 8 bases of the junction left unmatched. The CDR3 sequence is 15 residues long. Germline CDR1 is SNHLY and CDR2 is FYNNEI. The DNA for the CDR3 is TGTGCCAGCAGTCTTTCCGGGACAGAAAATTCACCCCTCCACTTT. Residues: CASSLSGTENSPLHF.

This clone was picked up a small number of times. The gene calls are TRBV6-5 and TRBJ1-1; 8 nucleotides agree with TRBD1. V lost 2 bases to trimming and J lost 4 bases; unmatched junction nucleotides: 6. This CDR3 is 15 amino acids long. Germline V gene sequence: CDR1 MNHEY, CDR2 SVGAGI. The CDR3 sequence is CASSYTPGGGTEAFF. The CDR3 bases are TGTGCCAGCAGTTACACCCCAGGGGGCGGCACTGAAGCTTTCTTT.

The gene calls are TRBV6-5 and TRBJ1-1, with 7 bases matching TRBD1. This CDR3 contains 15 residues. Germline V gene data show CDR1 as MNHEY and CDR2 as SVGAGI. With V trimmed by 0 bases and J by 5 bases, 6 bases remained unmatched. The CDR3 sequence is CASSYSWQGGTEAFF. The CDR3 region has the DNA TGTGCCAGCAGTTACTCTTGGCAGGGGGGGACTGAAGCTTTCTTT.

This clone was counted once. The rearrangement joins TRBV27 to TRBJ2-3; D not certain. Looked up from germline, CDR1 is MNHEY and CDR2 is SMNVEV (reference sequence). CDR3 length: 12 amino acids. V shed 2 bases and J shed 1 base, with 1 base lying between them. As DNA, the CDR3 is TGTGCCAGCAGTTTAGGCACAGATACGCAGTATTTT. Protein: CASSLGTDTQYF.

This clone was recorded only once. The V gene is TRBV6-5, the J gene TRBJ2-7; TRBD1 is a possible D gene (6 bases). CDR3 length: 12 residues. Germline CDR1 is MNHEY and CDR2 is SVGAGI. V gave up 6 bases and J gave up 1 base, with 7 bases separating them. The CDR3 nucleotides read TGTGCCAGCAGGGACAGTTCCTACGAGCAGTACTTC. This translates into CASRDSSYEQYF.

The gene calls are TRBV7-3 and TRBJ1-2, with 7 nucleotides matching TRBD1. Germline values: CDR1 SGHTA, CDR2 FQGTGA. V gave up 6 bases and J gave up 6 bases; unmatched junction bases: 4. This CDR3 contains 12 residues. As DNA, the CDR3 is TGTGCCAGCAGGGGAGACAGGGATGGCTACACCTTC. Amino acids: CASRGDRDGYTF.

The chain joins TRBV2 to TRBJ1-2; TRBD1 matches at 9 bases. Germline loops: CDR1 SNHLY, CDR2 FYNNEI. This CDR3 region has 15 residues. V gave up 4 bases and J gave up 2 bases; unmatched junction bases: 5. CDR3 region: CASSGNRGPNYGYTF. The CDR3, as DNA: TGTGCCAGCAGTGGAAACAGGGGGCCCAACTATGGCTACACCTTC. The entire variable domain, with the rest obtained from reference TRBV2 and TRBJ1-2, is as follows: EPEVTQTPSHQVTQMGQEVILRCVPISNHLYFYWYRQILGQKVEFLVSFYNNEISEKSEIFDDQFSVERPDGSNFTLKIRSTKLEDSAMYFCASSGNRGPNYGYTFGSGTRLTVV.